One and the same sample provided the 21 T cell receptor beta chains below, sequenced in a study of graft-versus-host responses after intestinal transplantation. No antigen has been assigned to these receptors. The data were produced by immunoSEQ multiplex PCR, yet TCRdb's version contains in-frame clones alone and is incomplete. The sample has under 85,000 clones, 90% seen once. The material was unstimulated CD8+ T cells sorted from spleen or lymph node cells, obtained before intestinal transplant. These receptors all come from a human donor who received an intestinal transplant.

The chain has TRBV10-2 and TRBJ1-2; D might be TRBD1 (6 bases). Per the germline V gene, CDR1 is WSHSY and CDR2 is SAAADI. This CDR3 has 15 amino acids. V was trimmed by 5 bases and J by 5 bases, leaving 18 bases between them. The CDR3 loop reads CASSPYRTAQYGYTF. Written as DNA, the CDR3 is TGCGCCAGCAGTCCCTATCGGACAGCCCAGTATGGCTACACCTTC.

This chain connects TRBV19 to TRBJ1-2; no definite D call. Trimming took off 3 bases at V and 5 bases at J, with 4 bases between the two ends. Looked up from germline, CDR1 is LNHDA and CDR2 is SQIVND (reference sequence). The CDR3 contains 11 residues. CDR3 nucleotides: TGTGCCAGTAGTATGCAGTATGGCTACACCTTC. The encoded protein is CASSMQYGYTF.

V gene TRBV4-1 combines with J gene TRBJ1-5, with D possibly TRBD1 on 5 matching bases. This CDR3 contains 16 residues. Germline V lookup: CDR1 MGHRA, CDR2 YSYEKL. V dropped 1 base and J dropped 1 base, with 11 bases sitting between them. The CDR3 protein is CASSQGGRASNQPQHF. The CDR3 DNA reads TGCGCCAGCAGCCAAGGGGGCAGGGCCAGCAATCAGCCCCAGCATTTT.

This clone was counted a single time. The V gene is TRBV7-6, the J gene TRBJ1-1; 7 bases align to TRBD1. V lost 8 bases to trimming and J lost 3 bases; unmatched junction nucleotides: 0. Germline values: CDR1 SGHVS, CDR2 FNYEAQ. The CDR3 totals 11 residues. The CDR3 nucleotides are TGTGCCAGCCAGGGGGACACTGAAGCTTTCTTT. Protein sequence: CASQGDTEAFF.

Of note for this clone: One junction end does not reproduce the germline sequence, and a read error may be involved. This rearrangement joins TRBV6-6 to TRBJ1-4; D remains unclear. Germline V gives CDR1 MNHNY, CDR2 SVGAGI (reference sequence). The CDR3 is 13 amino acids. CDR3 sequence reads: CASSYITDEKLFF. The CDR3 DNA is TGTGCCAGCAGTTACATAACTGATGAAAAACTGTTTTTT.

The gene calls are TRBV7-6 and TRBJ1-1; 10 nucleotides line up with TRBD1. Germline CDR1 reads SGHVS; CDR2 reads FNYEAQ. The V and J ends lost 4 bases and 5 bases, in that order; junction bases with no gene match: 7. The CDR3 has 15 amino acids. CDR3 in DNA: TGTGCCAGCAGCTCAGGACAGGGGGGGGCAACTGAAGCTTTCTTT. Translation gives CASSSGQGGATEAFF.

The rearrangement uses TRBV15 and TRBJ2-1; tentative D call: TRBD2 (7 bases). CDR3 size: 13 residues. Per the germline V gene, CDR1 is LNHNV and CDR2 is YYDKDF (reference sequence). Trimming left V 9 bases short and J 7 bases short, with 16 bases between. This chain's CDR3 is CATTEGGVNEQFF. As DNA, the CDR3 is TGTGCCACAACCGAGGGGGGGGTGAATGAGCAGTTCTTC.

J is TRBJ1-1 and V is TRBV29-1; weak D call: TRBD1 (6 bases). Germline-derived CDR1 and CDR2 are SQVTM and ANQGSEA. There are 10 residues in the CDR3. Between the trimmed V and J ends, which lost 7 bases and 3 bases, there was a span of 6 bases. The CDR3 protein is CSGQDTEAFF. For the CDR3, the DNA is TGCAGCGGACAGGACACTGAAGCTTTCTTT.

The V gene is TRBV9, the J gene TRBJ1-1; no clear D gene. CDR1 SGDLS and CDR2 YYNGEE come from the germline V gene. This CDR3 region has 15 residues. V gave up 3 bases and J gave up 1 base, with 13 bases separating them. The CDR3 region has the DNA TGTGCCAGCAGCGCCCAAGTAACTGGGAACACTGAAGCTTTCTTT. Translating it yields CASSAQVTGNTEAFF.

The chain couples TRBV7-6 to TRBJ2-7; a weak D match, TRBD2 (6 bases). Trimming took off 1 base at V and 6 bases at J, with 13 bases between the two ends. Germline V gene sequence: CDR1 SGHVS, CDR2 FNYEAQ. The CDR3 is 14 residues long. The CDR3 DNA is TGTGCCAGCAGCTTAGTGGGTTCACTAGCCGAGCAGTACTTC. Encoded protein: CASSLVGSLAEQYF.

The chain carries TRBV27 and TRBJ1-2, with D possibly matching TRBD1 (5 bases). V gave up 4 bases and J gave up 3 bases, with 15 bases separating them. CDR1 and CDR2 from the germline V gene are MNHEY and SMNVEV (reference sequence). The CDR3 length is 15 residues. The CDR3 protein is CASSYQGPQHYGYTF. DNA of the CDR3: TGTGCCAGCAGTTATCAGGGCCCCCAACACTATGGCTACACCTTC.

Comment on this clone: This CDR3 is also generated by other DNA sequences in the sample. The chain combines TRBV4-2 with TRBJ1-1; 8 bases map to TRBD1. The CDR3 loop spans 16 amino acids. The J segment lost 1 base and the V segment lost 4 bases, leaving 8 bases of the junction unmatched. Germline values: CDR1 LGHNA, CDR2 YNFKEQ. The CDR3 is CASSPPLDRANTEAFF. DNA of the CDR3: TGTGCCAGCAGCCCGCCCTTGGACAGGGCGAACACTGAAGCTTTCTTT.

DNA of the CDR3: TGCGCCAGCAGTGAGTTGAGCGGGGAGCTGTTTTTT. The encoded protein is CASSELSGELFF. The chain employs TRBV10-2 and TRBJ2-2; D call uncertain. Germline loops: CDR1 WSHSY, CDR2 SAAADI. The length of the CDR3 is 12 residues. V was shortened by 1 base and J by 7 bases, with 4 bases between the two germline ends.

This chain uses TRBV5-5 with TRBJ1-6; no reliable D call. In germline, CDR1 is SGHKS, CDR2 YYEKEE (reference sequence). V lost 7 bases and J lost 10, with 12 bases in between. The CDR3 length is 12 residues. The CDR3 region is CASGRFTSPLHF. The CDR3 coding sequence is TGTGCCAGCGGGCGTTTCACCTCACCCCTCCACTTT.

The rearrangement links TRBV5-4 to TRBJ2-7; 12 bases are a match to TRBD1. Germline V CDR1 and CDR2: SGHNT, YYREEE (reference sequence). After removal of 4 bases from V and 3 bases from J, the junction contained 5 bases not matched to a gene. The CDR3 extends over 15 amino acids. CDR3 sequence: CASSPGQGAGYEQYF. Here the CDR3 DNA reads TGTGCCAGCAGCCCGGGACAGGGGGCCGGCTACGAGCAGTACTTC.

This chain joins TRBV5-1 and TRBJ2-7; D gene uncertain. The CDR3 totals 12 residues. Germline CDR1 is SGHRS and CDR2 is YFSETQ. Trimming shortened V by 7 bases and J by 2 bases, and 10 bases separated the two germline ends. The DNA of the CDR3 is TGCGCCAGCCAGAATGTGCCCTACGAGCAGTACTTC. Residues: CASQNVPYEQYF. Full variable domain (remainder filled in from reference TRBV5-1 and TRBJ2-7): KAGVTQTPRYLIKTRGQQVTLSCSPISGHRSVSWYQQTPGQGLQFLFEYFSETQRNKGNFPGRFSGRQFSNSRSEMNVSTLELGDSALYLCASQNVPYEQYFGPGTRLTVT.

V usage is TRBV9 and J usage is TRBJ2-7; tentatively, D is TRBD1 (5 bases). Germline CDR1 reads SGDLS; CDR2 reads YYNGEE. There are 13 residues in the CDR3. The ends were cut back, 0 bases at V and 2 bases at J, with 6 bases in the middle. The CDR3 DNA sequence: TGTGCCAGCAGCGTAGAGGACACCTACGAGCAGTACTTC. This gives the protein CASSVEDTYEQYF.

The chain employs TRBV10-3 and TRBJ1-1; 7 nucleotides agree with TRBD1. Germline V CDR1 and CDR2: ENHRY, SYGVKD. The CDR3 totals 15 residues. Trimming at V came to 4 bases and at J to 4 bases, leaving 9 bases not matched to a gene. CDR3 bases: TGTGCCATCAGTGGCCAGGGGGGAGAGAGCACTGAAGCTTTCTTT. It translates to CAISGQGGESTEAFF.

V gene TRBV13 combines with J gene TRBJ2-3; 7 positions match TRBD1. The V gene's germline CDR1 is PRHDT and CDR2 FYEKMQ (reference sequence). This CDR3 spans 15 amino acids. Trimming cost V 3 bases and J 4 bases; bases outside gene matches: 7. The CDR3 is CASSLGQNVADTQYF. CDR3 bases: TGTGCCAGCAGCTTGGGACAGAACGTGGCAGATACGCAGTATTTT.

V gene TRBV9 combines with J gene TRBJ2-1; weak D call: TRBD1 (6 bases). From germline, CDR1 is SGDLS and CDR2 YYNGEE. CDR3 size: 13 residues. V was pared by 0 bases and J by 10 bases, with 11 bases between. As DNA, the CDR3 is TGTGCCAGCAGCGTAGGGGGGCAAGTGGAGCAGTTCTTC. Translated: CASSVGGQVEQFF.

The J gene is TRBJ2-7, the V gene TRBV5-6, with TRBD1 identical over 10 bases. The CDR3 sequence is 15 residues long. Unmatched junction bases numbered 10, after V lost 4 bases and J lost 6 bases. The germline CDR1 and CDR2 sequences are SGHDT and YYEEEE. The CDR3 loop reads CASSPGGQGISEQYF. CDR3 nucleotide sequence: TGTGCCAGCAGCCCCGGGGGACAGGGGATAAGCGAGCAGTACTTC.